This TCR beta chain was captured by sequencing in a study of T cells expressing NK-cell markers. The wider study: Eight donors were sequenced, seven testing HCMV-seropositive and one testing seronegative.

Notes on the study in general: Similarly, these clonotypes led the CD3+CD56-NKG2C+ fraction as well in several donors. Among CD8+ T cells from over 5 donors, dominant NKG2C+ clonotypes accounted for roughly 1.0-7.0%.

Germline V gene sequence: CDR1 SGHDN, CDR2 FVKESK. This CDR3 spans 15 amino acids. From the 5' RACE reads, TCRdb lists one entry per CDR3 protein and no DNA. There are hundreds of thousands of distinct CDR3 sequences in the sample, with approximately 3.6% held by the top ten. Turning to this clonotype: Its cognate antigen is unknown.

The V and J genes are TRBV14 and TRBJ2-3; as DNA is missing, the TRBD2 call by TCRdb cannot be tested. The TCR sequence derives from a man between 18 and 29 years old in good health. The sequenced material came from blood T cells: a sorted CD56 or NKG2C T cell subset, CD4+ or CD8+ T cells, or bulk PBMC T cells (not recorded which). The CDR3 reads CASSQGLGFTDTQYF.